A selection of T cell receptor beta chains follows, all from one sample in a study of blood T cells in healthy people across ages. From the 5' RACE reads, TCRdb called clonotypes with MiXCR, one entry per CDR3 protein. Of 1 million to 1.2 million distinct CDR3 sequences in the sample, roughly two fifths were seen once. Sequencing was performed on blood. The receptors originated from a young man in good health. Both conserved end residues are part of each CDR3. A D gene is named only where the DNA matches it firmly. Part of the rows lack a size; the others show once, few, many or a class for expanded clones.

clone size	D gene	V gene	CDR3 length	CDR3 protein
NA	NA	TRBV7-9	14	CASSGGTVNTEAFF
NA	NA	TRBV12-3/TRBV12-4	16	CASSSPTGGVTGELFF
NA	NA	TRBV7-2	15	CASSFSGGVSQPQHF
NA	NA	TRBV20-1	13	CCATGTTNEKLFF
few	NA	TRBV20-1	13	CSARETDYNEQFF
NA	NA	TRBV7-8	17	CASSLAGAGAYYNEQFF
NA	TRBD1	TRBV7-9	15	CASSPGQGNVQPQHF
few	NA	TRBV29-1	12	CSGRPANTEAFF
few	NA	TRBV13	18	CASSFFLGAGILNTEAFF
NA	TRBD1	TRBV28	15	CATIPYWTGANEQYF
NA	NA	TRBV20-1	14	CSASPVDSIYGYTF
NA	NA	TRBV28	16	CASSPHSGALPGELFF
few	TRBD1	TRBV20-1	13	CSARTGPNYGYTF
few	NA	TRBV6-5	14	CASASDPSSYEQYF
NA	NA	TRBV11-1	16	CASSAHRGSAYNEQFF
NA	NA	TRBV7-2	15	CASSLRRTDNEKLFF
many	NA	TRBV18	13	CASSPSSRDTQYF
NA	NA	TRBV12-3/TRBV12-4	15	CASSITGTANYGYTF
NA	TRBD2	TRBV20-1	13	CSARRGVTDTQYF
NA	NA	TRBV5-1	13	CASSFAKNTEAFF
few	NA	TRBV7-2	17	CASSLGGAGAAKNIQYF
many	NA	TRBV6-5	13	CASSYSRDYGYTF
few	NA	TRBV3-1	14	CASSQLDRWNEQFF
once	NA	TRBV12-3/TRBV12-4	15	CTSRSGRAVYNEQFF
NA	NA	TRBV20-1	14	CSAGGGDGTDTQYF
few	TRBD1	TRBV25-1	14	CASSIGTGGYGYTF
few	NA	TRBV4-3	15	CASSQGAGGGQPQHF
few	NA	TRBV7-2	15	CASSTPVQSNYGYTF